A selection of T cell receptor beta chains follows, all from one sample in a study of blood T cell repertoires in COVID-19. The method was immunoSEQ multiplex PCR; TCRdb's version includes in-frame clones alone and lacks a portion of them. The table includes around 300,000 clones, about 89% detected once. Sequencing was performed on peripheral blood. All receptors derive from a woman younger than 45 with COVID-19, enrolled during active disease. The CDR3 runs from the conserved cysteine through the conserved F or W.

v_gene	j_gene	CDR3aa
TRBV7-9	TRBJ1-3	CASSGTGATGNTIYF
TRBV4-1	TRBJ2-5	CASSPTGQGETQYF
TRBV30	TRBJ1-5	CAWSPSSNQPQHF
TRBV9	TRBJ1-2	CASSQSPGTNYGYTF
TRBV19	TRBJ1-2	CASQGGGNYGYTF
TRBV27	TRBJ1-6	CASSSFPRGSSYNSPLHF
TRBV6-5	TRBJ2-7	CASSYSWSSISYEQYF
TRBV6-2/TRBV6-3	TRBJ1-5	CASSSDRLYQPQHF
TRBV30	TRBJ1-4	CAWSVAGPTNEKLFF
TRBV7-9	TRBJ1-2	CASSHDNGRVNGYTF
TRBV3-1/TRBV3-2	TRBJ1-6	CASSPTGDNSPLHF
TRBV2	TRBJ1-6	CASSPQGDYLNSPLHF
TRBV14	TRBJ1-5	CASSPGGTGNQPQHF
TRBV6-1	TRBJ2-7	CASSEGLAPYEQYF
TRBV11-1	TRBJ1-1	CASSLGDRGNTEAFF
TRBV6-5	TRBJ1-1	CASQAQQGYTEAFF
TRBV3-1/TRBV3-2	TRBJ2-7	CASSQDQKETDEQYF
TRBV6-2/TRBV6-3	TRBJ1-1	CASSYGRGYLMNTEAFF
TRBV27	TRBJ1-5	CASSPYAGGVSNQPQHF
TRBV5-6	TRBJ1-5	CASSAKQGGNQPQHF
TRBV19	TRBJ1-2	CASSIAGYGYTF
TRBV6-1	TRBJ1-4	CASSEFRGINEKLFF
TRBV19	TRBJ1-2	CASSIDRDYGYTF
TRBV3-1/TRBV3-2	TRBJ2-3	CASSQRGAGDTQYF
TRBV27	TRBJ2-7	CASSLRDSRRQYF
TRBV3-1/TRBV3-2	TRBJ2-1	CASSQVEGTQQFF
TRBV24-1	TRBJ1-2	CATHPIRDFYGYTF
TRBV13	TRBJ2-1	CASSFLGRAGGSNEQFF
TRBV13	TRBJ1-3	CASSPRDTDSGNTIYF
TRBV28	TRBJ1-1	CASSSGQAGNTEAFF
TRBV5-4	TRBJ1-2	CASRSGTGGNYGYTF
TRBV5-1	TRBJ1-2	CASSPGGINYGYTF
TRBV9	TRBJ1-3	CASTGQRSGNTIYF
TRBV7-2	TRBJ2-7	CASSLARGPPYEQYF
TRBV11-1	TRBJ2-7	CASSLDRLGYEQYF
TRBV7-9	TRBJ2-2	CASLAGVETGELFF
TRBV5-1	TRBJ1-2	CASSLDTTISAGYTF